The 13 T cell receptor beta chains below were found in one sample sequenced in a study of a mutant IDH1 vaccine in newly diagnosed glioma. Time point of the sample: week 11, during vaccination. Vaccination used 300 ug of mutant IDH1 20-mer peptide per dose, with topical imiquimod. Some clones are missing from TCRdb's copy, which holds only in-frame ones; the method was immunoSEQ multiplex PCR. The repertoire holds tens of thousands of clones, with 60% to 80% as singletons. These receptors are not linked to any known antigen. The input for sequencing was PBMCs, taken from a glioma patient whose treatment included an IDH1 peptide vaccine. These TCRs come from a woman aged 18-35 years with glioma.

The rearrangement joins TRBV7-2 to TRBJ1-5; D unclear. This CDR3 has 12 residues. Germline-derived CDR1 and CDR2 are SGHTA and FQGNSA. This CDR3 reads CASGVLGQPQHF. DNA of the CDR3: TGTGCTTCGGGTGTCTTGGGTCAGCCCCAGCATTTT.

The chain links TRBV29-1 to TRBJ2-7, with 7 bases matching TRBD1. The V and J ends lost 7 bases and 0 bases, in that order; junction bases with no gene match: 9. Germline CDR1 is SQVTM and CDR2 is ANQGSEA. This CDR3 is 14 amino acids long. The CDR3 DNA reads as TGCAGCGCCAAAGGGGGACAGCTCTCCTACGAGCAGTACTTC. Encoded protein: CSAKGGQLSYEQYF.

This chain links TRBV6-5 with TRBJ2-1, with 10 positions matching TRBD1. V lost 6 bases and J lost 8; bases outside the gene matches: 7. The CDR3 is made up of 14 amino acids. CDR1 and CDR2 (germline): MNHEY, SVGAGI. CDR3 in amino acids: CASSRGTGEHEQFF. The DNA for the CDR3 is TGTGCCAGCAGCCGAGGGACAGGGGAGCATGAGCAGTTCTTC.

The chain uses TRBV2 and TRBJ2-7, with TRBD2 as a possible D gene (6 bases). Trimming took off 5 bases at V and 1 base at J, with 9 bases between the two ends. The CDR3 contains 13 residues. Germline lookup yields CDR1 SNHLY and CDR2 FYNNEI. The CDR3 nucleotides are TGTGCCAGCAGTCGACTAGTATCCTACGAGCAGTACTTC. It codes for CASSRLVSYEQYF. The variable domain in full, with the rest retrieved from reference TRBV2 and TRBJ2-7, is EPEVTQTPSHQVTQMGQEVILRCVPISNHLYFYWYRQILGQKVEFLVSFYNNEISEKSEIFDDQFSVERPDGSNFTLKIRSTKLEDSAMYFCASSRLVSYEQYFGPGTRLTVT.

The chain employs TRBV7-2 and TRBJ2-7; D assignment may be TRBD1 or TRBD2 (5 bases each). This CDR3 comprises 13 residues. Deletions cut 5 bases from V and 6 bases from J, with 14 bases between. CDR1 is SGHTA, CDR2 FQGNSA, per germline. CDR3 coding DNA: TGTGCCAGCAGCGCGTACCGGGACCTCGAGCAGTACTTC. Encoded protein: CASSAYRDLEQYF.

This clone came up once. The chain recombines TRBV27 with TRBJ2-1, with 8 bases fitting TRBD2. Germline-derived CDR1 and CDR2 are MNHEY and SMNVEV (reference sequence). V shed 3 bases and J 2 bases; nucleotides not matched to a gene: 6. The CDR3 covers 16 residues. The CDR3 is CASSLGAGETYNEQFF. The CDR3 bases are TGTGCCAGCAGTTTGGGAGCGGGGGAGACCTACAATGAGCAGTTCTTC.

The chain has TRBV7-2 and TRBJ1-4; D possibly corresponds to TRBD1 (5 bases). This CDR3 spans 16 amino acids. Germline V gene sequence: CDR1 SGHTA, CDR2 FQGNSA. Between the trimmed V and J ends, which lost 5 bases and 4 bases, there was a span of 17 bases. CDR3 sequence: CASSPPGRAVNEKLFF. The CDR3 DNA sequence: TGTGCCAGCAGCCCCCCCGGCAGGGCCGTTAATGAAAAACTGTTTTTT.

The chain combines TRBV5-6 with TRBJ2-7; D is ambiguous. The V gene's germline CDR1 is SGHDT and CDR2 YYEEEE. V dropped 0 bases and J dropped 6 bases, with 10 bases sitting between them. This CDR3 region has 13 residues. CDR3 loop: CASSLGHIAEQYF. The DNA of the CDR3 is TGTGCCAGCAGCTTGGGGCACATCGCCGAGCAGTACTTC.

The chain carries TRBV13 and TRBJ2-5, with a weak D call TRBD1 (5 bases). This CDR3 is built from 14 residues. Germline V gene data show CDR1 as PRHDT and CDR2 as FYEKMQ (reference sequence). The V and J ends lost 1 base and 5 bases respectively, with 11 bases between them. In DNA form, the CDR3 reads TGTGCCAGCAGCTTAGACACAGGAGTCGAGACCCAGTACTTC. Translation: CASSLDTGVETQYF.

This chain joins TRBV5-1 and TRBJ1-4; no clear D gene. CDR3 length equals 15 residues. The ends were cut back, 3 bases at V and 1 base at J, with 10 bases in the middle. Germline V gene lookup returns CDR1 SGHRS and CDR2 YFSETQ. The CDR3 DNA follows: TGCGCCAGCAGCTCCTGGGGATTAACTAATGAAAAACTGTTTTTT. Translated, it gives CASSSWGLTNEKLFF.

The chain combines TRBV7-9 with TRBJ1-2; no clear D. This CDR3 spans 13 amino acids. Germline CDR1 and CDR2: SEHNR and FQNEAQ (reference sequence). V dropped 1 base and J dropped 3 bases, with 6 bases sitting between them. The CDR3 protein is CASSLGGYYGYTF. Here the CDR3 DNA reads TGTGCCAGCAGCTTAGGCGGATACTATGGCTACACCTTC.

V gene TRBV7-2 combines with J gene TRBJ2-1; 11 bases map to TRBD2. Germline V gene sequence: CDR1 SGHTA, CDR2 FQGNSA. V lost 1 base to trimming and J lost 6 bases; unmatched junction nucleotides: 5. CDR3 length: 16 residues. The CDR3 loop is CASSLDSGGALNEQFF. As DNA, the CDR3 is TGTGCCAGCAGCTTAGATAGCGGGGGGGCCCTCAATGAGCAGTTCTTC.

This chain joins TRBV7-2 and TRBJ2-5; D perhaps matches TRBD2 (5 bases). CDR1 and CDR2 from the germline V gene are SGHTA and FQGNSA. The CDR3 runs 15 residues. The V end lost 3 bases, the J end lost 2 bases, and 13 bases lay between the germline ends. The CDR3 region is CASSFFGGYQETQYF. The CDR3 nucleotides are TGTGCCAGCAGCTTTTTCGGCGGGTATCAAGAGACCCAGTACTTC.